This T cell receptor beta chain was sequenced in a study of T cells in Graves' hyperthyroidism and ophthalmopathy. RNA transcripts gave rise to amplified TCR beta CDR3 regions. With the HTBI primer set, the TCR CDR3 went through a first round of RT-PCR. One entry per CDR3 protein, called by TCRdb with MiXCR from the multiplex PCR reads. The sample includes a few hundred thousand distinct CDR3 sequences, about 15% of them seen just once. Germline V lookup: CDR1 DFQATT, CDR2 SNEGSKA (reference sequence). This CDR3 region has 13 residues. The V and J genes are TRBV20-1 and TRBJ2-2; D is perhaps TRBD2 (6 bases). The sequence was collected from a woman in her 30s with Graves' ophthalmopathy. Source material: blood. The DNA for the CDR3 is TGCACCGCCGGCGGGGTGAACACCGGGGAGCTGTTTTTT. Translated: CTAGGVNTGELFF.